The sequence of this TCR beta chain was determined in a study of CXCR3-negative and CXCR3-positive naive CD8 T cells. Study results and limitations: Naive subsets displayed similar surface CD5, and TCR strength was inferred from TRB CDR3 properties. The study found that naive CXCR3-negative and CXCR3-positive cells shared TRBV-TRBJ usage, while memory cells differed.

Points on this clonotype: Its antigen is still unknown.

Libraries were UMI-labeled 5' RACE TRB cDNA. From the 5' RACE reads, TCRdb lists one entry per CDR3 protein and no DNA. Its table lists 20,000 to 25,000 distinct CDR3 sequences. Sequenced input: memory CD8+ T cells from blood. This clonotype originated in a human donor in good health. Some clones in this sample may be carry-over from other donors' samples.

This CDR3 is CASSLGLTSTDTQYF. The chain joins TRBV7-3 to TRBJ2-3. In germline, CDR1 is SGHTA, CDR2 FQGTGA. The CDR3 contains 15 residues. Looking up the rest from reference TRBV7-3 and TRBJ2-3 gives the full variable domain: GAGVSQTPSNKVTEKGKYVELRCDPISGHTALYWYRQSLGQGPEFLIYFQGTGAADDSGLPNDRFFAVRPEGSVSTLKIQRTERGDSAVYLCASSLGLTSTDTQYFGPGTRLTVL.